The T cell receptor (beta chain) under discussion was sequenced for a study of blood T cell repertoires in COVID-19. Study information: PBMCs, B-cell-depleted T cells, or T cells provided the cDNA or gDNA that made up the material.

Trimming pared 2 bases from V and 3 bases from J, leaving 8 bases between. Germline V gene lookup returns CDR1 SGDLS and CDR2 YYNGEE. The CDR3 spans 14 residues. Sequencing used immunoSEQ multiplex PCR; TCRdb keeps in-frame clones, though not all of them. The data show about 200,000 clones, about nine tenths seen once. The TCR was taken from a man between 18 and 35 years old with active or convalescent COVID-19. The sequenced sample consisted of peripheral blood. The chain combines TRBV9 with TRBJ2-2; a possible D gene is TRBD2 (5 bases). The CDR3 DNA reads TGTGCCAGCAGCGTTTGGGGAGACACCGGGGAGCTGTTTTTT. Translated: CASSVWGDTGELFF.